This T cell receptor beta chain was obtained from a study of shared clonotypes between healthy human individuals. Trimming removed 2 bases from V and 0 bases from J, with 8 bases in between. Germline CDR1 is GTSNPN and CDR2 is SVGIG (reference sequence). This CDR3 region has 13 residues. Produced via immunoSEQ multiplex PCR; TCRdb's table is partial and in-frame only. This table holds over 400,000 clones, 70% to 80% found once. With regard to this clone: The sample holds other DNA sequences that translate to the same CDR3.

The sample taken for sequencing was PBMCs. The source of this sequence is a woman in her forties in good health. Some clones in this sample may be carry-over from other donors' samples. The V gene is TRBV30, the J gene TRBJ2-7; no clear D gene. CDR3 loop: CAWSRMVSYEQYF. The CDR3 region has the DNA TGTGCCTGGAGTAGAATGGTCTCCTACGAGCAGTACTTC.